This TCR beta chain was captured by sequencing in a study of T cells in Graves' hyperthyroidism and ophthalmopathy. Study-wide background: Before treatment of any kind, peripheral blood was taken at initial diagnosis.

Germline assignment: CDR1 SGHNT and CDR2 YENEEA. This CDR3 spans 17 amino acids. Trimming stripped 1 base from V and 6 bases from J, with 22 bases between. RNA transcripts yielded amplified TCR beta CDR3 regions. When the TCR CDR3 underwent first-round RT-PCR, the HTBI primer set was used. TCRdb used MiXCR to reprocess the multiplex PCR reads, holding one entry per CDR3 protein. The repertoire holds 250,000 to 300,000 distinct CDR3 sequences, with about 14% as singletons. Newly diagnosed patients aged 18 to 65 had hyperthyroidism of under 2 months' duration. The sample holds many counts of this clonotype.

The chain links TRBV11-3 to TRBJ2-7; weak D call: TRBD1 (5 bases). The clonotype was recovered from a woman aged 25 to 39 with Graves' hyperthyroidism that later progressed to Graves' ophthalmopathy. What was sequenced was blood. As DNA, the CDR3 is TGTGCCAGCAGCTTAGTCCCCCTCCGTCTCAGGGTGGGCGAGCAGTACTTC. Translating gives CASSLVPLRLRVGEQYF.